These 30 T cell receptor beta chains were sequenced from one sample in a study of blood T cell repertoires in COVID-19. Clones were read by immunoSEQ multiplex PCR, and TCRdb kept only the in-frame ones, dropping some. This sample carries about 180,000 clones, nearly 80% of them seen once, and the ten largest clones take roughly an eighth. Material: PBMCs or T cells enriched from blood (not recorded which). The receptor set was obtained from a man aged 55 to 70 who had been exposed to COVID-19.

The chain uses TRBV6-5 and TRBJ2-7; TRBD2 aligns across 11 bases. V was pared by 2 bases and J by 7 bases, with 7 bases of the junction left unmatched. The CDR3 extends over 15 amino acids. In germline, CDR1 is MNHEY, CDR2 SVGAGI. CDR3 protein: CASSYGTSGSREQYF. In DNA form, the CDR3 reads TGTGCCAGCAGTTACGGCACTAGCGGGAGTCGTGAGCAGTACTTC.

This chain uses TRBV2 with TRBJ1-5; 7 bases fit TRBD1. J lost 8 bases, V lost 1 base, and 5 bases had no gene match. CDR3 length: 14 amino acids. The germline CDR1 and CDR2 sequences are SNHLY and FYNNEI. CDR3 sequence (DNA): TGTGCCAGCAGTGAAGAAAGGGGGCGTGAGCCCCAGCATTTT. Its translation is CASSEERGREPQHF.

This chain joins TRBV14 and TRBJ2-5, with D maybe TRBD2 (5 bases). Germline CDR1 reads SGHDN; CDR2 reads FVKESK. The CDR3 covers 14 residues. Trimming pared 4 bases from V and 7 bases from J, leaving 16 bases between. CDR3 sequence (DNA): TGTGCCAGCAGCCCGTGGGAGACGGGCTCGACCCAGTACTTC. Protein sequence: CASSPWETGSTQYF. Supplemented by reference TRBV14 and TRBJ2-5, the full variable domain reads EAGVTQFPSHSVIEKGQTVTLRCDPISGHDNLYWYRRVMGKEIKFLLHFVKESKQDESGMPNNRFLAERTGGTYSTLKVQPAELEDSGVYFCASSPWETGSTQYFGPGTRLLVL.

The genes are TRBV5-1 and TRBJ2-3; TRBD2 matches at 9 bases. CDR3 length: 15 residues. The germline V gene encodes CDR1 SGHRS and CDR2 YFSETQ. V shed 0 bases and J 6 bases; nucleotides not matched to a gene: 5. The CDR3 region is CASSLEASGIDTQYF. The CDR3 nucleotides are TGCGCCAGCAGCTTGGAGGCTAGCGGGATCGATACGCAGTATTTT.

The rearrangement joins TRBV15 to TRBJ1-1; no reliable D call. V lost 5 bases and J 1 base, leaving 5 bases between the germline ends. Germline V gene data show CDR1 as LNHNV and CDR2 as YYDKDF (reference sequence). The CDR3 runs 12 residues. CDR3 loop: CATSAGNTEAFF. CDR3 DNA: TGTGCCACCAGCGCCGGGAACACTGAAGCTTTCTTT.

This clone was detected once. The chain is built from TRBV5-4 and TRBJ2-7; 7 bases line up with TRBD1. Germline CDR1 is SGHNT and CDR2 is YYREEE (reference sequence). The ends lost 3 bases at V and 4 bases at J; junction bases unmatched: 10. This CDR3 region has 15 residues. The CDR3 region has the DNA TGTGCCAGCAGCTCCACAGGGGTCCTTATTTACGAGCAGTACTTC. It translates to CASSSTGVLIYEQYF.

The gene calls are TRBV5-1 and TRBJ1-2; no clear D. CDR1 is SGHRS and CDR2 is YFSETQ in the germline V gene. The CDR3 loop spans 12 amino acids. Deletions cut 0 bases from V and 8 bases from J, with 8 bases between. Here the CDR3 reads CASSLAAVGYTF. For the CDR3, the DNA is TGCGCCAGCAGCTTGGCCGCGGTGGGCTACACCTTC. Together with reference TRBV5-1 and TRBJ1-2, the CDR3 gives the full variable domain: KAGVTQTPRYLIKTRGQQVTLSCSPISGHRSVSWYQQTPGQGLQFLFEYFSETQRNKGNFPGRFSGRQFSNSRSEMNVSTLELGDSALYLCASSLAAVGYTFGSGTRLTVV.

The genes are TRBV6-5 and TRBJ2-3; D might be TRBD2 (5 bases). This CDR3 has 12 residues. The germline V and J ends were trimmed by 11 bases and 5 bases, with 14 bases remaining between them. The germline V gene encodes CDR1 MNHEY and CDR2 SVGAGI. CDR3 region: CAGQSGKDTQYF. DNA for the CDR3: TGTGCCGGTCAGAGCGGCAAAGATACGCAGTATTTT.

The chain couples TRBV24-1 to TRBJ2-7, with a possible D match to TRBD1 (6 bases). CDR1 is KGHDR, CDR2 SFDVKD, per germline. The ends were cut back, 3 bases at V and 5 bases at J, with 16 bases in the middle. The CDR3 length is 15 residues. The CDR3 DNA reads TGTGCCACCAGTGATCGAGTAGGGGGTAGGGACGAGCAGTACTTC. Amino acids: CATSDRVGGRDEQYF.

This clone was counted between two and nine times. The V call is TRBV5-1, the J call TRBJ1-1, with a weak D call TRBD1 (5 bases). Trimming took 0 bases from V and 6 from J, leaving 15 bases between them. CDR3 length equals 15 residues. Germline-derived CDR1 and CDR2 are SGHRS and YFSETQ. The CDR3: CASSLAGAREAEAFF. The CDR3 coding sequence is TGCGCCAGCAGCTTGGCCGGGGCCAGGGAGGCTGAAGCTTTCTTT.

This chain joins TRBV12-3 or TRBV12-4 and TRBJ1-1; no clear D gene. CDR3 size: 13 residues. V dropped 3 bases and J dropped 5 bases, with 10 bases sitting between them. CDR3: CASSLGLGTEAFF. The CDR3 coding sequence is TGTGCCAGCAGTTTGGGCCTTGGGACTGAAGCTTTCTTT.

The rearrangement links TRBV6-4 to TRBJ1-3, with D uncertain. Germline V lookup: CDR1 MRHNA, CDR2 SNTAGT. The CDR3 is 15 amino acids. V was clipped by 7 bases and J by 4 bases, with 17 bases between them. CDR3 coding DNA: TGTGCCAGCATACGGGGTCTGACATTCGGAAACACCATATATTTT. It translates to CASIRGLTFGNTIYF.

About this clone: At one of its ends the junction is not consistent with the germline gene, which may arise from a read error. The CDR3, as DNA: TGTGCCAGCAGCTTATCTTCGGGACTAGCGGTCACAGATACGCAGTATTTT. It codes for CASSLSSGLAVTDTQYF. J is TRBJ2-3 and V is TRBV28, with 11 nucleotides matching TRBD2. The CDR3 contains 17 residues. The germline gives CDR1 MDHEN, CDR2 SYDVKM.

This clone has more than one count but fewer than ten. The chain carries TRBV5-1 and TRBJ1-5; 9 nucleotides align to TRBD1. Germline lookup yields CDR1 SGHRS and CDR2 YFSETQ. Trimming took 4 bases from V and 6 from J; bases not matched to a gene: 5. The CDR3 has 14 amino acids. The CDR3 DNA reads TGCGCCAGCAGCCCAGCGGGACAGGGTCAGCCCCAGCATTTT. Its protein product is CASSPAGQGQPQHF.

This chain uses TRBV27 with TRBJ1-6; possible D gene TRBD1, 5 bases. Germline-derived CDR1 and CDR2 are MNHEY and SMNVEV (reference sequence). With 5 bases removed from V and 11 bases from J, the gap between germline ends came to 16 bases. The CDR3 runs 14 residues. The CDR3 here is CASSIQVDLTPLHF. CDR3 in DNA: TGTGCCAGCAGTATACAGGTTGATTTGACACCCCTCCACTTT.

The chain uses TRBV19 and TRBJ2-2; possible D gene TRBD2, 5 bases. V was pared by 6 bases and J by 4 bases, with 15 bases between. From germline, CDR1 is LNHDA and CDR2 SQIVND (reference sequence). The CDR3 is 15 residues long. In DNA form, the CDR3 reads TGTGCCAGTAGCCCAGCCGGACTTCCCACCGGGGAGCTGTTTTTT. This codes for CASSPAGLPTGELFF.

This clone was seen only once. The chain uses TRBV7-9 and TRBJ2-6; D is perhaps TRBD1 (6 bases). Germline CDR1 and CDR2: SEHNR and FQNEAQ (reference sequence). The CDR3 covers 18 residues. Trimming stripped 5 bases from V and 2 bases from J, with 19 bases between. The CDR3 sequence: CASSTPQGPVAGANVLTF. CDR3 nucleotides: TGTGCCAGCAGCACGCCACAGGGTCCGGTCGCTGGGGCCAACGTCCTGACTTTC.

The V and J genes are TRBV25-1 and TRBJ2-2, with TRBD1 as a possible D gene (6 bases). V lost 3 bases, J lost 2 bases, and 10 bases lay in between. CDR3 length: 15 residues. Germline assignment: CDR1 MGHDK and CDR2 SYGVNS. The CDR3 spells CASSDPGQNTGELFF. CDR3 nucleotide sequence: TGTGCCAGCAGTGATCCGGGACAAAACACCGGGGAGCTGTTTTTT.

J is TRBJ1-2 and V is TRBV27; the D gene is possibly TRBD1 (5 bases). Between the trimmed V and J ends, which lost 8 bases and 0 bases, there was a span of 16 bases. The germline V gene has CDR1 MNHEY and CDR2 SMNVEV (reference sequence). The CDR3 contains 15 residues. The CDR3: CASAPGGAPNYGYTF. The CDR3 DNA reads as TGTGCCAGCGCCCCGGGTGGGGCCCCTAACTATGGCTACACCTTC.

This chain connects TRBV16 to TRBJ1-4, with 7 bases lining up with TRBD1. This CDR3 has 19 residues. CDR1 is KGHSY, CDR2 FQNENV, per germline. The J segment lost 3 bases and the V segment lost 0 bases, leaving 13 bases of the junction unmatched. CDR3 sequence: CASSQSRGRVSGANEKLFF. The CDR3 DNA reads as TGTGCCAGCAGCCAATCGAGGGGGCGCGTATCAGGAGCTAATGAAAAACTGTTTTTT.

This clone was counted only a few times. The chain employs TRBV28 and TRBJ2-2; 15 bases fit TRBD2. From germline, CDR1 is MDHEN and CDR2 SYDVKM. The CDR3 covers 17 residues. The V gene end was trimmed by 0 bases and the J gene end by 6 bases; junction bases not matched to a gene: 2. The CDR3 DNA reads TGTGCCAGCAGTTTATGGGGACTAGCGGGGGGACCCGGGGAGCTGTTTTTT. This gives the protein CASSLWGLAGGPGELFF.

This chain uses TRBV18 with TRBJ2-7, with D possibly TRBD2 on 5 matching bases. V was clipped by 1 base and J by 5 bases, with 12 bases between them. The CDR3 totals 14 residues. Germline assignment: CDR1 KGHSH and CDR2 LQKENI. Here the CDR3 DNA reads TGTGCCAGCTCACCACTTCCGGCCGGGGACGAGCAGTACTTC. This sequence encodes CASSPLPAGDEQYF.

The chain recombines TRBV7-9 with TRBJ2-5; 7 nucleotides match TRBD2. Losses at the gene ends were 1 base for V and 1 base for J; bases not matched to a gene: 3. CDR1 and CDR2 from the germline V gene are SEHNR and FQNEAQ (reference sequence). The CDR3 runs to 15 residues. The CDR3 sequence is CASSLGGRAQETQYF. The CDR3 DNA is TGTGCCAGCAGCTTAGGAGGGAGGGCCCAAGAGACCCAGTACTTC.

This clone was recorded once. V gene TRBV7-6 combines with J gene TRBJ2-1; 13 bases are a match to TRBD2. Per germline, CDR1 SGHVS and CDR2 FNYEAQ. V shed 3 bases and J 7 bases; nucleotides not matched to a gene: 3. CDR3 length equals 15 residues. CDR3 nucleotides: TGTGCCAGCAGCTTGGGACTAGCGGGATTGAATGAGCAGTTCTTC. Translated, it gives CASSLGLAGLNEQFF. The variable domain in full, completed from reference TRBV7-6 and TRBJ2-1, reads GAGVSQSPRYKVTKRGQDVALRCDPISGHVSLYWYRQALGQGPEFLTYFNYEAQQDKSGLPNDRFSAERPEGSISTLTIQRTEQRDSAMYRCASSLGLAGLNEQFFGPGTRLTVL.

This clone came up a few times. The CDR3: CASSLGDRGTRDIQYF. The CDR3 DNA sequence: TGTGCCAGCAGCTTAGGGGACAGGGGTACGCGGGACATTCAGTACTTC. The rearrangement uses TRBV11-3 and TRBJ2-4; 10 bases align to TRBD1. The CDR3 is 16 residues long. Germline trimming cut 1 base from V and 8 bases from J; bases unmatched to any gene: 8. Germline V gives CDR1 SGHNT, CDR2 YENEEA.

This chain links TRBV7-7 with TRBJ2-1, with 7 bases aligning to TRBD2. The CDR3 runs 18 residues. The trim removed 1 base at V and 8 bases at J, leaving 17 bases unmatched. Germline V gene lookup returns CDR1 SSHAT and CDR2 FNYEAQ (reference sequence). CDR3 residues: CASSLGLVAGGLGDEQFF. Written as DNA, the CDR3 is TGTGCCAGCAGCTTAGGCCTAGTAGCGGGCGGGCTGGGCGATGAGCAGTTCTTC.

This sequence joins TRBV14 and TRBJ2-1, with a possible D match to TRBD2 (6 bases). The germline CDR1 and CDR2 sequences are SGHDN and FVKESK. CDR3 size: 22 residues. Trimming took off 0 bases at V and 2 bases at J, with 29 bases between the two ends. The chain's CDR3 is CASSQDGLSGLQFEAAYNEQFF. The CDR3 nucleotides are TGTGCCAGCAGCCAAGATGGTTTGTCCGGACTACAATTTGAGGCAGCCTACAATGAGCAGTTCTTC.

V usage is TRBV3-1 (or the pseudogene TRBV3-2) and J usage is TRBJ1-2; tentatively, D is TRBD1 (6 bases). Per the germline V gene, CDR1 is LGHDT and CDR2 is YNNKEL (reference sequence). Trimming removed 2 bases at V and 10 bases at J, with 11 bases between. This CDR3 has 12 amino acids. The CDR3 region is CASSQTRGDYTF. In DNA form, the CDR3 reads TGTGCCAGCAGCCAAACCAGGGGCGACTACACCTTC.

The chain joins TRBV6-4 to TRBJ2-1, with 12 bases that match TRBD1. CDR3 length: 15 amino acids. Germline V lookup: CDR1 MRHNA, CDR2 SNTAGT. Trimming cost V 4 bases and J 7 bases; bases outside gene matches: 5. The CDR3 DNA reads as TGTGCCAGCAGTGCGGGACAGGGGGCCGGTAATGAGCAGTTCTTC. It is translated as CASSAGQGAGNEQFF.

The gene calls are TRBV6-5 and TRBJ2-7; TRBD2 is a possible D gene (5 bases). Germline CDR1 and CDR2: MNHEY and SVGAGI. This CDR3 is built from 14 residues. The V end lost 2 bases, the J end lost 6 bases, and 14 bases lay between the germline ends. The CDR3 coding sequence is TGTGCCAGCAGTTACGATCCTTGGACTTTCGAGCAGTACTTC. Translated, it gives CASSYDPWTFEQYF.